This TCR beta chain was retrieved from a study of blood T cell repertoires in COVID-19. Background on the study: Collection of acute and convalescent COVID-19 samples took place in the United States, Italy and Spain. PBMCs, B-cell-depleted T cells, or T cells were the source of the cDNA or gDNA that made up the material.

Germline V gives CDR1 MDHEN, CDR2 SYDVKM. Trimming took 2 bases from V and 5 from J, leaving 13 bases between them. CDR3 length equals 16 residues. Followed longitudinally, the Seattle patients had been enrolled during active infection. Original analysis: Estimation of nucleated cell counts was performed using reference gene primer amplification. Produced via immunoSEQ multiplex PCR; TCRdb's table is partial and in-frame only. Clone size and the V and J calls come from that table; the DNA yielded D and trimming. Of around 230,000 clones listed, 65% to 90% were seen once; the top ten hold less than 6.5%.

V and J are TRBV28 and TRBJ1-6, with D unclear. The sample comprised peripheral blood. This clonotype was sampled from a man aged 50 to 60 with COVID-19, enrolled during active disease. CDR3 amino acids: CASSLGAGPNNSPLHF. The CDR3 DNA reads as TGTGCCAGCAGTTTAGGCGCAGGTCCAAATAATTCACCCCTCCACTTT.